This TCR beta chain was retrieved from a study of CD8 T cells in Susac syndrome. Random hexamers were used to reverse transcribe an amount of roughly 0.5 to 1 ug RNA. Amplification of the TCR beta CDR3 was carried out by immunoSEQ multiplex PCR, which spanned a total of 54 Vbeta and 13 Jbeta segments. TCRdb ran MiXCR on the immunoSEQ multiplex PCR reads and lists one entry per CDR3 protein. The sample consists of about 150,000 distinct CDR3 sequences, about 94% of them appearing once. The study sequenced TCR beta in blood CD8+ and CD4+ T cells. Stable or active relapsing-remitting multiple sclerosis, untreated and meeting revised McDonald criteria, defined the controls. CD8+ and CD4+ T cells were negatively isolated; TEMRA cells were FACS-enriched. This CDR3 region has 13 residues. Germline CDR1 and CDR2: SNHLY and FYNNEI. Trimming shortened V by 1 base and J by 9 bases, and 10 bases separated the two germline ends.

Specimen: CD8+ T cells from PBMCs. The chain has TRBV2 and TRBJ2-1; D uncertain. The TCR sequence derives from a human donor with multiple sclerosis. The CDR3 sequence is CASSEVGTPEQFF. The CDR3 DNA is TGTGCCAGCAGTGAAGTGGGAACCCCTGAGCAGTTCTTC.